One sample yielded the 29 T cell receptor beta chains listed below, sequenced in a study of T cell changes during pregnancy in multiple sclerosis. This table comes from immunoSEQ multiplex PCR, and its TCRdb copy is limited to in-frame clones, with some not included. The repertoire holds 100,000 to 140,000 clones, with 85% to 95% as singletons. The material sequenced was peripheral blood, taken in the third trimester of pregnancy. These receptors were taken from a female donor in good health, enrolled as a control in a pregnancy study.

Written as DNA, the CDR3 is TGTGCCAGCGCCCTAGAGGGACTAGCATACTCAGATACGCAGTATTTT. This translates into CASALEGLAYSDTQYF. This rearrangement joins TRBV9 to TRBJ2-3; 9 bases are a match to TRBD2. The CDR3 is made up of 16 amino acids. The J segment lost 4 bases and the V segment lost 7 bases, leaving 13 bases of the junction unmatched. The germline gives CDR1 SGDLS, CDR2 YYNGEE.

The gene calls are TRBV4-3 and TRBJ2-3, with D hard to call. CDR1 LGHNA and CDR2 YSLEER come from the germline V gene. The CDR3 length is 17 residues. Trimming cost V 0 bases and J 1 base, with 14 bases left between them. CDR3 residues: CASSQEAFVTRTDTQYF. CDR3 nucleotides: TGCGCCAGCAGCCAAGAAGCGTTCGTTACCCGCACAGATACGCAGTATTTT.

V and J are TRBV30 and TRBJ1-1; 8 nucleotides agree with TRBD1. CDR1 and CDR2 (germline): GTSNPN, SVGIG (reference sequence). With 3 bases clipped from V and 12 bases from J, the junction kept 12 bases outside the gene matches. The length of the CDR3 is 13 residues. The CDR3 sequence: CAWSSGQGTGTFF. The CDR3 DNA sequence: TGTGCCTGGAGCTCCGGACAGGGCACCGGAACTTTCTTT.

The DNA for the CDR3 is TGCGCCAGCAGCTTGTCTGAGGGCGCGGGGGTAACCGGGGAGCTGTTTTTT. Its protein is CASSLSEGAGVTGELFF. The chain is built from TRBV5-1 and TRBJ2-2, with TRBD2 identical over 7 bases. Trimming cost V 1 base and J 5 bases; bases outside gene matches: 11. CDR1 SGHRS and CDR2 YFSETQ come from the germline V gene. The CDR3 loop spans 17 amino acids.

V usage is TRBV6-5 and J usage is TRBJ1-1; D remains ambiguous. The CDR3 is 14 residues long. Trimming left V 8 bases short and J 0 bases short, with 13 bases between. Per germline, CDR1 MNHEY and CDR2 SVGAGI. The CDR3 DNA sequence: TGTGCCAGCTGTCCCCCGGGGATGAACACTGAAGCTTTCTTT. Protein product: CASCPPGMNTEAFF.

The chain couples TRBV12-5 to TRBJ2-1; a possible D gene is TRBD1 (5 bases). V gave up 5 bases and J gave up 8 bases, with 10 bases separating them. CDR3 length: 12 amino acids. The germline CDR1 and CDR2 sequences are LGHNT and FRNRAP. The CDR3 loop reads CASGTQGYEQFF. CDR3 nucleotide sequence: TGTGCTAGTGGTACCCAGGGCTATGAGCAGTTCTTC.

The J gene is TRBJ2-7, the V gene TRBV14; TRBD1 is a possible D gene (5 bases). This CDR3 has 16 amino acids. Trimming removed 1 base from V and 0 bases from J, with 13 bases in between. Per germline, CDR1 SGHDN and CDR2 FVKESK. DNA for the CDR3: TGTGCCAGCAGCCAAGTTAGGGGTTTAGGCTCCTACGAGCAGTACTTC. Translating it yields CASSQVRGLGSYEQYF.

This chain links TRBV7-7 with TRBJ2-1, with D perhaps TRBD2 (6 bases). Germline CDR1 reads SSHAT; CDR2 reads FNYEAQ (reference sequence). Deletions cut 3 bases from V and 6 bases from J, with 18 bases between. This CDR3 is built from 16 residues. This CDR3 reads CASSFAGLRSANEQFF. Written as DNA, the CDR3 is TGTGCCAGCAGCTTCGCGGGACTTAGATCGGCCAATGAGCAGTTCTTC.

J is TRBJ1-6 and V is TRBV28, with 10 nucleotides matching TRBD1. The V gene's germline CDR1 is MDHEN and CDR2 SYDVKM. This CDR3 has 16 residues. The junction had 9 bases not matched to a gene; V was cut back by 6 bases and J by 7 bases. Here the CDR3 reads CASRLGDRGLNSPLHF. In DNA form, the CDR3 reads TGTGCCAGCAGGTTAGGGGACAGGGGCTTAAATTCACCCCTCCACTTT.

The chain is built from TRBV14 and TRBJ1-2; TRBD1 aligns across 8 bases. Trimming at V came to 5 bases and at J to 3 bases, leaving 17 bases not matched to a gene. CDR1 and CDR2 (germline): SGHDN, FVKESK. The CDR3 has 18 amino acids. The CDR3 here is CASSWRRGQGALDYGYTF. The CDR3 nucleotides read TGTGCCAGCAGCTGGCGGAGGGGCCAGGGGGCGCTTGACTATGGCTACACCTTC.

The chain recombines TRBV27 with TRBJ1-2; 7 nucleotides agree with TRBD1. Trimming removed 4 bases from V and 5 bases from J; junction bases left unmatched: 10. Germline lookup yields CDR1 MNHEY and CDR2 SMNVEV (reference sequence). This CDR3 has 15 residues. The CDR3 region has the DNA TGTGCCAGCAGTTGGGGAGGAGGGGGCGCGTATGGCTACACCTTC. This encodes CASSWGGGGAYGYTF.

The rearrangement uses TRBV11-2 and TRBJ1-5; 7 bases map to TRBD1. Germline-derived CDR1 and CDR2 are SGHAT and FQNNGV. The CDR3 extends over 15 amino acids. The junction had 1 base not matched to a gene; V was cut back by 1 base and J by 1 base. The DNA for the CDR3 is TGTGCCAGCAGCTTAGGGACAGGAAGCAATCAGCCCCAGCATTTT. This sequence encodes CASSLGTGSNQPQHF. Together with reference TRBV11-2 and TRBJ1-5, the CDR3 gives the full variable domain: EAGVAQSPRYKIIEKRQSVAFWCNPISGHATLYWYQQILGQGPKLLIQFQNNGVVDDSQLPKDRFSAERLKGVDSTLKIQPAKLEDSAVYLCASSLGTGSNQPQHFGDGTRLSIL.

This rearrangement joins TRBV10-3 to TRBJ2-5, with 7 bases matching TRBD2. This CDR3 region has 15 residues. CDR1 is ENHRY and CDR2 is SYGVKD in the germline V gene. V was pared by 1 base and J by 5 bases, with 7 bases of the junction left unmatched. The CDR3 sequence is CAISELGQGGETQYF. CDR3 bases: TGTGCCATCAGTGAGTTGGGCCAGGGAGGGGAGACCCAGTACTTC.

Here the CDR3 DNA reads TGTGCCAGCAGCCCAAAGGGGTACGAGCAGTACTTC. Protein: CASSPKGYEQYF. The chain joins TRBV27 to TRBJ2-7, with D perhaps matching TRBD1 (5 bases). This CDR3 region has 12 residues. The germline gives CDR1 MNHEY, CDR2 SMNVEV (reference sequence). The V gene lost 6 bases and the J gene lost 4 bases, with 10 bases spanning the gap.

J is TRBJ1-1 and V is TRBV30; the match to TRBD1 covers 7 bases. This CDR3 comprises 12 residues. The germline gives CDR1 GTSNPN, CDR2 SVGIG (reference sequence). The V gene end was trimmed by 7 bases and the J gene end by 6 bases; junction bases not matched to a gene: 8. CDR3: CALIQGIAEAFF. The CDR3 nucleotides read TGTGCCTTGATACAGGGGATTGCTGAAGCTTTCTTT.

The chain couples TRBV27 to TRBJ2-7; 7 nucleotides line up with TRBD1. This CDR3 has 11 residues. From germline, CDR1 is MNHEY and CDR2 SMNVEV (reference sequence). The CDR3 coding sequence is TGTACAACAGGGGTCTCCTACGAGCAGTACTTC. Translating gives CTTGVSYEQYF.

The sample holds a few counts of this clone. J is TRBJ1-2 and V is TRBV5-4, with a possible D match to TRBD1 (5 bases). The length of the CDR3 is 14 residues. Trimming cost V 4 bases and J 2 bases, with 12 bases left between them. Germline V gene data show CDR1 as SGHNT and CDR2 as YYREEE (reference sequence). The CDR3 reads CASSGGTANYGYTF. The CDR3 DNA is TGTGCCAGCAGCGGCGGGACGGCAAACTATGGCTACACCTTC.

The CDR3 DNA sequence: TGTGCCAGCAAGGTGACAATCCGGGAGCATGGCTACACCTTC. This encodes CASKVTIREHGYTF. The chain couples TRBV6-4 to TRBJ1-2; no firm D call. CDR1 MRHNA and CDR2 SNTAGT come from the germline V gene. V was shortened by 7 bases and J by 6 bases, with 18 bases between the two germline ends. The CDR3 is made up of 14 amino acids.

The chain joins TRBV7-6 to TRBJ2-2; 11 nucleotides match TRBD1. This CDR3 is 16 amino acids long. V shed 5 bases, J shed 0 bases, and the junction held 2 bases outside the gene matches. CDR1 and CDR2 from the germline V gene are SGHVS and FNYEAQ. CDR3 nucleotide sequence: TGTGCCAGCAGCCCGGGACAGGGGGCGAACACCGGGGAGCTGTTTTTT. Translation gives CASSPGQGANTGELFF.

The rearrangement links TRBV7-9 to TRBJ2-1; D uncertain. The V and J ends lost 6 bases and 2 bases respectively, with 5 bases between them. The germline gives CDR1 SEHNR, CDR2 FQNEAQ (reference sequence). The CDR3 is 12 residues long. CDR3 sequence reads: CASSLTYNEQFF. The CDR3 DNA is TGTGCCAGCAGTCTAACCTACAATGAGCAGTTCTTC. The complete variable domain, with remaining parts taken from reference TRBV7-9 and TRBJ2-1, reads DTGVSQNPRHKITKRGQNVTFRCDPISEHNRLYWYRQTLGQGPEFLTYFQNEAQLEKSRLLSDRFSAERPKGSFSTLEIQRTEQGDSAMYLCASSLTYNEQFFGPGTRLTVL.

The J gene is TRBJ2-3, the V gene TRBV9; D is perhaps TRBD2 (6 bases). CDR1 is SGDLS and CDR2 is YYNGEE in the germline V gene. This CDR3 spans 13 amino acids. Deletions cut 5 bases from V and 8 bases from J, with 15 bases between. The CDR3 bases are TGTGCCAGCAGGCCAGACGGGGGAGGTACGCAGTATTTT. Its protein product is CASRPDGGGTQYF. The full variable domain, completed using reference TRBV9 and TRBJ2-3, is DSGVTQTPKHLITATGQRVTLRCSPRSGDLSVYWYQQSLDQGLQFLIQYYNGEERAKGNILERFSAQQFPDLHSELNLSSLELGDSALYFCASRPDGGGTQYFGPGTRLTVL.

V and J are TRBV5-1 and TRBJ1-1, with D possibly matching TRBD1 (6 bases). Trimming removed 0 bases from V and 0 bases from J, with 6 bases in between. Germline lookup yields CDR1 SGHRS and CDR2 YFSETQ. The length of the CDR3 is 14 residues. CDR3 in DNA: TGCGCCAGCAGCTTGGGGACAGTGAACACTGAAGCTTTCTTT. Translating it yields CASSLGTVNTEAFF.

This chain connects TRBV6-5 to TRBJ2-3; D possibly corresponds to TRBD1 (6 bases). This CDR3 region has 15 residues. The V end was cut by 4 bases, the J end by 3 bases, with 14 bases between. CDR1 and CDR2 from the germline V gene are MNHEY and SVGAGI. DNA for the CDR3: TGTGCCAGCAGTTTTGGACAGACCACAACAGATACGCAGTATTTT. It encodes CASSFGQTTTDTQYF.

The genes are TRBV11-3 and TRBJ2-5, with 7 bases lining up with TRBD1. Trimming removed 4 bases from V and 4 bases from J; junction bases left unmatched: 15. From germline, CDR1 is SGHNT and CDR2 YENEEA. This CDR3 region has 17 residues. The CDR3 here is CASSWIYRDRGSETQYF. Here the CDR3 DNA reads TGTGCCAGCAGCTGGATTTACCGGGACAGAGGGTCAGAGACCCAGTACTTC.

V is TRBV4-3 and J is TRBJ1-1; TRBD1 agrees at 8 bases. This CDR3 is built from 15 residues. J was trimmed by 5 bases and V by 1 base; bases with no gene match: 6. CDR1 and CDR2 from the germline V gene are LGHNA and YSLEER. The CDR3, as DNA: TGCGCCAGCAGCCAAGTGGACAGGGAGGGGACTGAAGCTTTCTTT. This sequence encodes CASSQVDREGTEAFF.

This chain connects TRBV6-5 to TRBJ1-5; TRBD1 agrees at 10 bases. Per germline, CDR1 MNHEY and CDR2 SVGAGI. The CDR3 has 15 amino acids. V lost 5 bases to trimming and J lost 3 bases; unmatched junction nucleotides: 4. CDR3 amino acids: CASSTGTGDNQPQHF. The CDR3 bases are TGTGCCAGCAGTACCGGGACAGGGGACAATCAGCCCCAGCATTTT.

The chain carries TRBV18 and TRBJ1-3; possible D gene TRBD1, 5 bases. V was pared by 4 bases and J by 0 bases, with 13 bases between. The germline gives CDR1 KGHSH, CDR2 LQKENI. The CDR3 extends over 16 amino acids. As DNA, the CDR3 is TGTGCCAGCTCACTGGGGACTCCCGACTCTGGAAACACCATATATTTT. It specifies CASSLGTPDSGNTIYF.

The chain carries TRBV5-5 and TRBJ2-7, with D possibly being TRBD2 (5 bases). There are 15 residues in the CDR3. The V end was cut by 5 bases, the J end by 0 bases, with 15 bases between. CDR1 SGHKS and CDR2 YYEKEE come from the germline V gene (reference sequence). The CDR3 nucleotides are TGTGCCAGCAGTATCGGACTTCCGAGCTCCTACGAGCAGTACTTC. This encodes CASSIGLPSSYEQYF.

J is TRBJ2-7 and V is TRBV30; the D gene is possibly TRBD1 (6 bases). The V end lost 4 bases, the J end lost 6 bases, and 16 bases lay between the germline ends. CDR3 length: 13 residues. Germline loops: CDR1 GTSNPN, CDR2 SVGIG (reference sequence). The CDR3 DNA reads as TGTGCCTGGATTGGGGGCAACGGTGGCGAGCAGTACTTC. Amino acid sequence: CAWIGGNGGEQYF.